This TCR beta chain was captured by sequencing in a study of cytomegalovirus exposure and HLA in healthy donors. Germline loops: CDR1 SGHVS, CDR2 FNYEAQ. The CDR3 is made up of 15 amino acids. Trimming removed 3 bases at V and 3 bases at J, with 11 bases between. This table comes from immunoSEQ multiplex PCR, and its TCRdb copy is limited to in-frame clones, with some not included. Among 100,000 to 150,000 clones, about 96% were seen once, and the ten largest hold about 1.7%. Of note for this clone: The antigen is undetermined.

Study-wide points: The listing of 150 or so TCR beta chains classed them as cytomegalovirus-associated. Rarity held for most TCR sequences, but there were some public TCRs that occurred in many donors.

The specimen sequenced was PBMCs. This clonotype was obtained from a man between 18 and 35 years old in good health and CMV-seronegative. The rearrangement joins TRBV7-6 to TRBJ2-2; weak D call: TRBD2 (6 bases). CDR3: CASSFTGRDTGELFF. The DNA of the CDR3 is TGTGCCAGCAGCTTTACCGGGAGAGACACCGGGGAGCTGTTTTTT.